Here is one T cell receptor beta chain with its context. No antigen is known for it. The input lacks base qualities; no much larger clone sits a single base away. From the germline V gene, CDR1 is SGHDT and CDR2 is YYEEEE. V loses 4 bases of germline sequence and J loses 1 base, and the interval between the two ends is 12 bases. The CDR3 starts with the cysteine, ends with the phenylalanine, and has 14 residues. Only the CDR3 portion is preserved as DNA: 42 bases, with reading frame beginning at the first base. The sample comes from a study of T cell clonotyping in hematopoietic cell transplantation (dated by TCRdb to the early 2020s). About the investigation overall: A total of roughly 130 blood samples were collected in the study from 35 consecutive transplant recipients and their related donors. Recruitment of patients ran from late 2015 to early 2017, and follow-up continued until September 2020 or until death. The research as a whole found: Recipient TCR diversity fell after transplant, with pathologically expanded clonotypes rising progressively from day 30 to day 180. Broader TCR repertoire diversity after transplant was predicted by Inverse Simpson Index values from donors and from recipients before transplant. Sample size was limited, and cells were not sorted, so CD4 and CD8 repertoire contributions could not be separated. Only a small fraction of recipient repertoires overlapped donor repertoires, with over 95% appearing de novo at the given depth.

Blood samples for TCR beta sequencing were provided by related transplant donors. Nuclei Lysis Solution was used to extract genomic DNA from fresh or cryopreserved unfractionated peripheral blood mononuclear cells. The immunoSEQ assay, a bias-controlled multiplex PCR with V- and J-specific primers, was used to amplify TCR beta CDR3 regions from genomic DNA. A second PCR step added a proprietary barcode and Illumina adapter sequences to the CDR3 amplicons. An Illumina MiSeq instrument was used for sequencing of the CDR3 libraries. The paper's data handling went like this. Export and quality control were done with immunoSEQ Analyzer 3.0, while downstream analyses used R Bioconductor and Immunarch. Only productive rearrangements in the normalized downsampled data set went into calculating the repertoire metrics. In the normalized cohort, clonotypes with more than 5 templates were defined as pathologically expanded. Repertoire diversity was measured with the Inverse Simpson Index. CMV-specificity analyses were carried out on the non-normalized data set to capture all clonotypes. TCRdb's version of the immuneACCESS table is confined to in-frame rearrangements and falls short of the full clone set. An unresolved V gene accounts for under half of the shortfall where checked; the remainder is of unknown origin. The D gene and trimming were derived from the DNA, and the V and J assignments and clone size from that table. This sample lists about 12,000 clones; roughly 90% were detected once. The biggest ten clones account for 1.2% of the sample.

The origin of this receptor is a man under 40 in good health. Some clones in this sample may be carry-over from other donors' samples. The receptor chain draws on TRBV5-6 and TRBJ2-7, with no reliable assignment of the D segment. Input material: peripheral blood mononuclear cells. The CDR3 reads CASSTATASYEQYF. Here is the DNA: TGTGCCAGCAGCACGGCGACGGCATCCTACGAGCAGTACTTC.